This T cell receptor (beta chain) was recovered during a study of Ad26.COV2.S vaccination and SARS-CoV-2 variants. Turning to the study itself: Each vaccinee took Ad26.COV2.S intramuscularly, once or twice 56 days apart. Study results and limitations: Vaccine and placebo recipients had comparable breadth of non-spike TCRs. Vaccine recipients posted higher spike-specific TCR breadth than their placebo counterparts.

V lost 5 bases and J lost 6; bases outside the gene matches: 11. The CDR3 runs 16 residues. The germline V gene has CDR1 MNHEY and CDR2 SMNVEV (reference sequence). Treatment indicated: some 20 received Ad26.COV2.S at low or high dose, single or two shots; about 5 received placebo; per-sample allocation not given. Samples were taken on day 63 after the first vaccine or placebo injection. An Ad26 vector expressing Wuhan-strain SARS-CoV-2 spike constituted the vaccine. This clone was recorded once. No antigen is known for it. This table comes from immunoSEQ multiplex PCR, and its TCRdb copy is limited to in-frame clones, with some not included. The data contain some 480,000 clones, around nine tenths of them singletons.

The receptor comes from a person between 18 and 59 years old who received the Ad26.COV2.S COVID-19 vaccine or a placebo. The source was peripheral blood, collected in a trial of Ad26.COV2.S vaccine versus placebo. The chain recombines TRBV27 with TRBJ2-7; TRBD2 matches at 12 bases. The CDR3 here is CASSPGLAGRLGEQYF. Here the CDR3 DNA reads TGTGCCAGCAGTCCCGGACTAGCGGGAAGACTTGGCGAGCAGTACTTC.